Described below is a single T cell receptor beta chain sequence and its context. Its antigen remains unidentified. Germline-derived CDR1 and CDR2 are KGHSH and LQKENI. Losses at the gene ends were 8 bases for V and 6 bases for J; bases not matched to a gene: 16. There are 17 residues in the CDR3. Primers included in the PCR were 60 Vbeta and 13 Jbeta primers. Sequenced by immunoSEQ multiplex PCR; TCRdb stores in-frame clones only, minus some. In the table there are 90,000 to 130,000 clones, around 64% of which are singletons. This record comes from a study of cytomegalovirus exposure and HLA in healthy donors. Study-level information: Ancestry clustering placed roughly four fifths of around 400 genotyped donors in the Caucasian-associated cluster.

General study findings and limits: The authors considered a cluster of highly shared sequence variants likely to be a sequencing artifact.

This rearrangement joins TRBV18 to TRBJ2-2; 9 bases align to TRBD1. Sequencing was done on a sample of PBMCs. The sequence was collected from a woman between 25 and 40 years old in good health and CMV-seronegative. CDR3: CASPKEGGQGISGELFF. The CDR3 DNA reads TGTGCCAGCCCGAAGGAGGGCGGACAGGGGATTTCCGGGGAGCTGTTTTTT.